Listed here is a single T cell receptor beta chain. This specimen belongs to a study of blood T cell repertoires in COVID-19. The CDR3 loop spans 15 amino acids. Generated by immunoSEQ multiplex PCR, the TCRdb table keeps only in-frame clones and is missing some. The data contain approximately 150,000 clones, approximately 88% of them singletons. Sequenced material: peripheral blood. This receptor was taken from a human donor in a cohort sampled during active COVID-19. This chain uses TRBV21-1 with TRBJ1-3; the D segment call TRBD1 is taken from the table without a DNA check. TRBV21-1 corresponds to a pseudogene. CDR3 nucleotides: TGTGCCAGCAGCGGACAGGGGCTTTTTGGAAACACCATATATTTT. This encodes CASSGQGLFGNTIYF.